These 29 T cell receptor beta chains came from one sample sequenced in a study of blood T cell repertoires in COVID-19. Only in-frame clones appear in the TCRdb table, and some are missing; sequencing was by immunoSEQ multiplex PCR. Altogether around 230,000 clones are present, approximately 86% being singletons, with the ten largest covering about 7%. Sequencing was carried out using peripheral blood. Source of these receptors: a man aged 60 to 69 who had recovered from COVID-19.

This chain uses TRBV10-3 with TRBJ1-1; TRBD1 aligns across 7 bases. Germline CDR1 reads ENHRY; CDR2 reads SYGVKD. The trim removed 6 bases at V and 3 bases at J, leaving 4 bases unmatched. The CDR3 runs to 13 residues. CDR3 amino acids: CAISDREDTEAFF. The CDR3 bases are TGTGCCATCAGCGACAGGGAAGACACTGAAGCTTTCTTT.

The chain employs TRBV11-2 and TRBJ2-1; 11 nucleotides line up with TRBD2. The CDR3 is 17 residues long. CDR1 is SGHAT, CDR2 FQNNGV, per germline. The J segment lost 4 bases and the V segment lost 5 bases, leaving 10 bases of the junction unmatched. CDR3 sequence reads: CASSPRRLAGLYNEQFF. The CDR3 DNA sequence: TGTGCCAGCAGCCCTAGGAGACTAGCGGGGTTATACAATGAGCAGTTCTTC. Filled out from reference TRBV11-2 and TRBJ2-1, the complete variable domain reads EAGVAQSPRYKIIEKRQSVAFWCNPISGHATLYWYQQILGQGPKLLIQFQNNGVVDDSQLPKDRFSAERLKGVDSTLKIQPAKLEDSAVYLCASSPRRLAGLYNEQFFGPGTRLTVL.

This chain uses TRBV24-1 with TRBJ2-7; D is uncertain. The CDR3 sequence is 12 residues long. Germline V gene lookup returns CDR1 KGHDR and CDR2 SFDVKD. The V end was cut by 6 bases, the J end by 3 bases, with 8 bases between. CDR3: CATSLFGYEQYF. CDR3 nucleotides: TGTGCCACCAGTCTGTTCGGCTACGAGCAGTACTTC.

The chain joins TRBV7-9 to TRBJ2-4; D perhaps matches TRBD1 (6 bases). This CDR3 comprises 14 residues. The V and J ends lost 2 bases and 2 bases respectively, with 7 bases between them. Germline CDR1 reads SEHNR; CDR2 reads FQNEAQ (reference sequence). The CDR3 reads CASSLQGTKNIQYF. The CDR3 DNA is TGTGCCAGCAGCTTACAGGGGACCAAAAACATTCAGTACTTC. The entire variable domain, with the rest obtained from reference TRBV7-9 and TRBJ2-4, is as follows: DTGVSQNPRHKITKRGQNVTFRCDPISEHNRLYWYRQTLGQGPEFLTYFQNEAQLEKSRLLSDRFSAERPKGSFSTLEIQRTEQGDSAMYLCASSLQGTKNIQYFGAGTRLSVL.

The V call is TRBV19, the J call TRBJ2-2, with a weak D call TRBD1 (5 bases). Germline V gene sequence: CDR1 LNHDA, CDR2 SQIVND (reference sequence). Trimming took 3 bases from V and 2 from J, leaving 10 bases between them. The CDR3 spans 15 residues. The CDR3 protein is CASSITQVNTGELFF. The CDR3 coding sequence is TGTGCCAGTAGTATTACACAGGTTAACACCGGGGAGCTGTTTTTT. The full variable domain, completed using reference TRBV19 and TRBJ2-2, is DGGITQSPKYLFRKEGQNVTLSCEQNLNHDAMYWYRQDPGQGLRLIYYSQIVNDFQKGDIAEGYSVSREKKESFPLTVTSAQKNPTAFYLCASSITQVNTGELFFGEGSRLTVL.

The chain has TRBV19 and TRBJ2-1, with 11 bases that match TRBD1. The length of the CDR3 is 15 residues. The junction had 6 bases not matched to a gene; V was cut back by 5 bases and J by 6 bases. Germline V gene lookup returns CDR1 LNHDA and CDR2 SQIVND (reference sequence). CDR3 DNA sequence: TGTGCCAGTAGTTCAGGACAGGGGGCAGCCAATGAGCAGTTCTTC. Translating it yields CASSSGQGAANEQFF.

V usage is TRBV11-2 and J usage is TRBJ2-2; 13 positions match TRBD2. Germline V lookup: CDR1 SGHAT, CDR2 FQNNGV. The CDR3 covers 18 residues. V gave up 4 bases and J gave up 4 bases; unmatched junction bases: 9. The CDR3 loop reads CASSSTSGGLAGTGELFF. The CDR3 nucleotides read TGTGCCAGCAGCTCGACTAGCGGGGGGCTCGCAGGCACCGGGGAGCTGTTTTTT.

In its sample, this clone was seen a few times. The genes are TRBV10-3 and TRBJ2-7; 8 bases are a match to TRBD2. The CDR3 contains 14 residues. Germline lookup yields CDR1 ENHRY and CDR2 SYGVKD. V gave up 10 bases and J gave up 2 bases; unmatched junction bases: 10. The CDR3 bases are TGTGCCACCCTACCGGGGGGGGCCCCCTACGAGCAGTACTTC. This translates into CATLPGGAPYEQYF.

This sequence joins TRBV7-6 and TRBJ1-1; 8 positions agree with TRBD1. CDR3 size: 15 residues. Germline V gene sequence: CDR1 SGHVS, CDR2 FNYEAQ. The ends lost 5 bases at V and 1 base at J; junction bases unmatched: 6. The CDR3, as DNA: TGTGCCAGCAGCCTCACAGGGGGACGGAACACTGAAGCTTTCTTT. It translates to CASSLTGGRNTEAFF.

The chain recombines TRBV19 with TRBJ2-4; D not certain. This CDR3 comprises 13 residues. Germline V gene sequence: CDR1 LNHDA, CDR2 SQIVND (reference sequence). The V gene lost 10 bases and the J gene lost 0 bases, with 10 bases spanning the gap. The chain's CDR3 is CATRGLAKNIQYF. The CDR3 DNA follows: TGTGCCACCAGAGGCCTAGCCAAAAACATTCAGTACTTC.

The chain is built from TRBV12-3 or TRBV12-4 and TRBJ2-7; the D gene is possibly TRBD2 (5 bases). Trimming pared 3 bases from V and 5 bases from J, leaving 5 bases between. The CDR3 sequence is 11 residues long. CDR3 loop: CASSFSDEQYF. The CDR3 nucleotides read TGTGCCAGCAGTTTTAGCGACGAGCAGTACTTC.

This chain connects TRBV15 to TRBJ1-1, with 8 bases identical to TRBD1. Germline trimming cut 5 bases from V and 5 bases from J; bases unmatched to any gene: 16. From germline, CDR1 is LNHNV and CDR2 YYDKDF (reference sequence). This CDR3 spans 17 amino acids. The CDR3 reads CATSPWTGTSGGTEAFF. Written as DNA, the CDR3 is TGTGCCACCAGCCCCTGGACAGGGACTTCTGGGGGGACTGAAGCTTTCTTT.

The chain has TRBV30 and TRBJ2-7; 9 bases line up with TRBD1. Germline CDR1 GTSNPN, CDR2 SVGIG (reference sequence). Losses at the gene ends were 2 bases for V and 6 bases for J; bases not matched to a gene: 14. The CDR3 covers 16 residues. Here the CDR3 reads CAWSMARQGDKGEQYF. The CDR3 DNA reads TGTGCCTGGAGTATGGCCAGACAGGGGGATAAGGGCGAGCAGTACTTC.

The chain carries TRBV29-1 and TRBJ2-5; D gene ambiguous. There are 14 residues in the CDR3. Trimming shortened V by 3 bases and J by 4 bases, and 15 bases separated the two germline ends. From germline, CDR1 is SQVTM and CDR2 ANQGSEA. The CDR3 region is CSVDWSGFGETQYF. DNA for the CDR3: TGCAGCGTTGATTGGAGTGGCTTCGGAGAGACCCAGTACTTC.

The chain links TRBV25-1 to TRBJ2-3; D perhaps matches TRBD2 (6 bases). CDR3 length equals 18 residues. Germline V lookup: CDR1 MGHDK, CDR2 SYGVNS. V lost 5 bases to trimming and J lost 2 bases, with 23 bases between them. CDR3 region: CASSRGGGLRPLTDTQYF. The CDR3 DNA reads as TGTGCCAGCAGTCGGGGAGGTGGTCTCCGCCCTCTCACAGATACGCAGTATTTT.

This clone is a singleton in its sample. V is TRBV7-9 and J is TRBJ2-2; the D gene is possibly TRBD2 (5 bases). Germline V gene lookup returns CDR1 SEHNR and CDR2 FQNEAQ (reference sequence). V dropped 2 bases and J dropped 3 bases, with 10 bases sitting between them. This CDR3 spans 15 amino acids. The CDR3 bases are TGTGCCAGCAGCTTAAGCGGTTTCGACACCGGGGAGCTGTTTTTT. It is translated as CASSLSGFDTGELFF.

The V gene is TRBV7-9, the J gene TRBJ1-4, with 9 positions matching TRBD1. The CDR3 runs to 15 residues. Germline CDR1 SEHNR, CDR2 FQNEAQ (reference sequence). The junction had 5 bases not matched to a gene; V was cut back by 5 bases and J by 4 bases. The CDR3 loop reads CASSNRGQINEKLFF. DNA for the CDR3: TGTGCCAGCAGCAACAGGGGGCAGATTAATGAAAAACTGTTTTTT.

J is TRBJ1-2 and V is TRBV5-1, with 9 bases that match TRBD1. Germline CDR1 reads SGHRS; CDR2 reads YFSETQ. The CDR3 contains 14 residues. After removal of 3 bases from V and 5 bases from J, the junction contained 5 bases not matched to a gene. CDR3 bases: TGCGCCAGCAGCTACACCGGGACAGGGTATGGCTACACCTTC. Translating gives CASSYTGTGYGYTF.

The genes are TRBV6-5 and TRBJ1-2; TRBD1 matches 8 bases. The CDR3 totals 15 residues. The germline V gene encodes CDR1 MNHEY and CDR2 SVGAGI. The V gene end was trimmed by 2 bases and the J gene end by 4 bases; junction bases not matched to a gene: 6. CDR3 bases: TGTGCCAGCAGTTACGCACTGGGACAGGCCTATGGCTACACCTTC. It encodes CASSYALGQAYGYTF.

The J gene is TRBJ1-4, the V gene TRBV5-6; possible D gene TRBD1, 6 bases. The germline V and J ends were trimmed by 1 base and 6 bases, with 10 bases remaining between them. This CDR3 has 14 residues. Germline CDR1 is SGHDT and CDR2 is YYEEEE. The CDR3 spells CASSLLGGDEKLFF. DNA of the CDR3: TGTGCCAGCAGCTTGTTAGGGGGAGATGAAAAACTGTTTTTT.

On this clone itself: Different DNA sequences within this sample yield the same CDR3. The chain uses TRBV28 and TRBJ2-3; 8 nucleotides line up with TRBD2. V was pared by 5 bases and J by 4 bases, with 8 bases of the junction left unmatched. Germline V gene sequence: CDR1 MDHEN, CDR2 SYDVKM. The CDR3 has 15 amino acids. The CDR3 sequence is CASSLGGAGADTQYF. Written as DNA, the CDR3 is TGTGCCAGCAGTCTCGGGGGGGCGGGAGCAGATACGCAGTATTTT.

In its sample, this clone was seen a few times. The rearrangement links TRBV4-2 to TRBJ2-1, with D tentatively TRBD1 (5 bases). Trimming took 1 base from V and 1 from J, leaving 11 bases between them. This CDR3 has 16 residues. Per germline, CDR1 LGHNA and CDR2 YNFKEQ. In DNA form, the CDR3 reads TGTGCCAGCAGCCAAGTGGGGCCTGGGTCCTACAATGAGCAGTTCTTC. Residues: CASSQVGPGSYNEQFF.

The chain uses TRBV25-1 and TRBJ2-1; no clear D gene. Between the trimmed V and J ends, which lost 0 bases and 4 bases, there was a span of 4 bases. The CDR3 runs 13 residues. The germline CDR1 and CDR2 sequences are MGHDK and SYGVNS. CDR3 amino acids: CASSEYEYNEQFF. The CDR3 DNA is TGTGCCAGCAGTGAATATGAGTACAATGAGCAGTTCTTC.

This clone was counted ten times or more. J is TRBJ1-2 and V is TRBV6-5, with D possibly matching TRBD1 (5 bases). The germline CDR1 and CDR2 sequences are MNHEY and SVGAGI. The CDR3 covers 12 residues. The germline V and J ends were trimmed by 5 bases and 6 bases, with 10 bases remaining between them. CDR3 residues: CASSHRQHGYTF. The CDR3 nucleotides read TGTGCCAGCAGTCACCGACAGCATGGCTACACCTTC.

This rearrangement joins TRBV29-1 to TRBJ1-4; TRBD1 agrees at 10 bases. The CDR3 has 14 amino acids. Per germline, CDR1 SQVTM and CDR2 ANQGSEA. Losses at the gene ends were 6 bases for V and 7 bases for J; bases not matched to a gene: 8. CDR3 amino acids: CSVDRDRGGEKLFF. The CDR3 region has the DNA TGCAGCGTCGACCGGGACAGGGGCGGTGAAAAACTGTTTTTT.

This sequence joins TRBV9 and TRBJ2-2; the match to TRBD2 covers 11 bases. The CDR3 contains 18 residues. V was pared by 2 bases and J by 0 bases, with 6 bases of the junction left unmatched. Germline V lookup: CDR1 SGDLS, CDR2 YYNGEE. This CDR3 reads CASSVSTSGGPNTGELFF. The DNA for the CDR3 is TGTGCCAGCAGCGTGTCTACTAGCGGGGGCCCGAACACCGGGGAGCTGTTTTTT.

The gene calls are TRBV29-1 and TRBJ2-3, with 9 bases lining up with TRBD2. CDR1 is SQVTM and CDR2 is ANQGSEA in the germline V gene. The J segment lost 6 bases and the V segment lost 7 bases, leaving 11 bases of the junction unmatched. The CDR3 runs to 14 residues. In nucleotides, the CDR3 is TGCAGCGGTTTCGAGCGGGGGGCCCGGGATACGCAGTATTTT. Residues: CSGFERGARDTQYF.

CDR3 loop: CASRQGQNTEAFF. CDR3 nucleotide sequence: TGTGCCAGCAGGCAGGGCCAGAACACTGAAGCTTTCTTT. V is TRBV6-5 and J is TRBJ1-1; maybe TRBD1 (5 bases). CDR3 length: 13 amino acids. The V end lost 6 bases, the J end lost 1 base, and 9 bases lay between the germline ends. The germline gives CDR1 MNHEY, CDR2 SVGAGI.

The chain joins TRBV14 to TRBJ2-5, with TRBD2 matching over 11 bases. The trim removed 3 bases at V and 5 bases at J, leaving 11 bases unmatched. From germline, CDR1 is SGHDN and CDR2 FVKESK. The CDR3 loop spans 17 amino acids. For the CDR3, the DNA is TGTGCCAGCAGCCATCCCCTAGCGGGGGGTTATTGGGAGACCCAGTACTTC. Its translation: CASSHPLAGGYWETQYF.